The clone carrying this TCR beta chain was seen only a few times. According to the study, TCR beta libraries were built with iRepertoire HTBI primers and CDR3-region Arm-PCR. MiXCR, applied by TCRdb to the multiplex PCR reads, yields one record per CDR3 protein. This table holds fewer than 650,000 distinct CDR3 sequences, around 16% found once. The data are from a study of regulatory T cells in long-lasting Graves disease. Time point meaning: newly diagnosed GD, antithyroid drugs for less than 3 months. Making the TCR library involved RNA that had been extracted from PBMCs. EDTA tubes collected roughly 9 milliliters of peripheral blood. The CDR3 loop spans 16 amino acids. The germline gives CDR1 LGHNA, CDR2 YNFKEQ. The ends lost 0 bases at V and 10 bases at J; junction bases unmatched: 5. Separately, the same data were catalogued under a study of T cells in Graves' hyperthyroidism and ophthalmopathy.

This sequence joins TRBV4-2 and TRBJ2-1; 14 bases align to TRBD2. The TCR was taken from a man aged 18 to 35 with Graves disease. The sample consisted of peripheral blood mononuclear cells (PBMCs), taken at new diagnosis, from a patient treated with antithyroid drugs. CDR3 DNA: TGTGCCAGCAGCCAAGATGGGACTAGCGGGGGCGAGGAGCAGTTCTTC. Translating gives CASSQDGTSGGEEQFF.